The TCR beta chain under discussion was sequenced for a study of blood T cell repertoires in COVID-19. Across the whole study: COVID-19 samples, acute and convalescent, were from the United States, Italy and Spain. PBMCs, B-cell-depleted T cells, or T cells were the source of the cDNA or gDNA that made up the material.

Germline values: CDR1 LGHNT, CDR2 FRNRAP. V lost 1 base to trimming and J lost 3 bases; unmatched junction nucleotides: 10. The CDR3 has 17 amino acids. Original handling: Estimated nucleated cell counts came from reference gene primer amplification. This table comes from immunoSEQ multiplex PCR, and its TCRdb copy is limited to in-frame clones, with some not included. Clone size and V and J calls were adopted from that table, with D and trimming inferred from the DNA. The sample shows 150,000 or so clones, roughly nine tenths of them seen only once. The TCR sequence derives from a man younger than 30 with acute or convalescent COVID-19. Sequenced input: peripheral blood. The chain couples TRBV12-5 to TRBJ2-7; TRBD1 aligns across 9 bases. This chain's CDR3 is CASGLAVGQGIYYEQYF. The CDR3 region has the DNA TGTGCTAGTGGTTTGGCCGTGGGACAGGGTATATACTACGAGCAGTACTTC.